The 5 T cell receptor beta chains reported below all come from one sample, sequenced in a study of blood T cell repertoires in COVID-19 (dated by TCRdb to the early 2020s). Receptor amplification or capture employed the immunoSEQ multiplex PCR assay. TCRdb took this table from immuneACCESS and kept in-frame rearrangements with V and J called. Such tables lack part of the clones; where checked against another copy, unresolved V genes explain under half of the gap, and the rest is unexplained. A total of 150,000 to 200,000 clones appear in this sample, 90% of them only once. Of the sample, over 15% falls within the top ten clones. Input material: peripheral blood. These receptor sequences come from a man aged 60 to 75 with active or convalescent COVID-19.

This chain links TRBV6-5 with TRBJ2-4; tentatively, D is TRBD1 (5 bases). CDR1 and CDR2 from the germline V gene are MNHEY and SVGAGI. CDR3 length: 16 amino acids. The germline V and J ends were trimmed by 0 bases and 2 bases, with 11 bases remaining between them. CDR3 sequence reads: CASSYSGRVPKNIQYF. The CDR3 DNA follows: TGTGCCAGCAGTTACTCAGGCAGGGTGCCCAAAAACATTCAGTACTTC.

This clone appeared a single time. The chain employs TRBV12-5 and TRBJ2-1, with TRBD2 matching over 8 bases. Looked up from germline, CDR1 is LGHNT and CDR2 is FRNRAP. V was clipped by 2 bases and J by 6 bases; unmatched bases: 12. This CDR3 contains 17 residues. CDR3: CASGLSYGFAGGNEQFF. The DNA for the CDR3 is TGTGCTAGTGGTTTGTCCTATGGATTCGCGGGAGGCAATGAGCAGTTCTTC.

The genes are TRBV5-6 and TRBJ1-6, with 10 bases that match TRBD1. This CDR3 region has 15 residues. Per germline, CDR1 SGHDT and CDR2 YYEEEE. V was pared by 4 bases and J by 4 bases, with 2 bases of the junction left unmatched. The CDR3 sequence is CASSPGQGYNSPLHF. The CDR3, as DNA: TGTGCCAGCAGCCCGGGACAGGGGTATAATTCACCCCTCCACTTT.

The chain employs TRBV28 and TRBJ1-1, with a tentative D call TRBD1 (5 bases). V dropped 2 bases and J dropped 4 bases, with 8 bases sitting between them. The CDR3 consists of 13 residues. Germline V gene lookup returns CDR1 MDHEN and CDR2 SYDVKM. Here the CDR3 reads CASSLMGGTEAFF. The CDR3 nucleotides read TGTGCCAGCAGTTTAATGGGGGGCACTGAAGCTTTCTTT.

J is TRBJ1-1 and V is TRBV19; D is uncertain. Trimming took off 3 bases at V and 4 bases at J, with 9 bases between the two ends. The germline gives CDR1 LNHDA, CDR2 SQIVND (reference sequence). This CDR3 region has 13 residues. CDR3 region: CASSIEGATEAFF. The DNA for the CDR3 is TGTGCCAGTAGTATTGAGGGCGCCACTGAAGCTTTCTTT.